The 9 T cell receptor beta chains below were found in one sample sequenced in a study of T cell responses to AZD1222 COVID-19 vaccine. Using immunoSEQ multiplex PCR, the repertoire was profiled, and TCRdb retains in-frame clones only, with some absent. The sample has approximately 190,000 clones, around 92% seen once. The source was peripheral blood, collected on day 0 of AZD1222 vaccination. All receptors come from an adult in good health.

The genes are TRBV7-2 and TRBJ1-2; TRBD1 might be the D (5 bases). CDR3 length equals 14 residues. The ends were cut back, 5 bases at V and 3 bases at J, with 13 bases in the middle. CDR1 and CDR2 from the germline V gene are SGHTA and FQGNSA. CDR3 coding DNA: TGTGCCAGCAGCCCCCAGGCAGGGTACTATGGCTACACCTTC. Protein: CASSPQAGYYGYTF.

The chain couples TRBV18 to TRBJ1-5; D is perhaps TRBD1 (6 bases). This CDR3 region has 13 residues. Germline values: CDR1 KGHSH, CDR2 LQKENI. The germline V and J ends were trimmed by 3 bases and 4 bases, with 7 bases remaining between them. CDR3 region: CASSPRGNQPQHF. CDR3 bases: TGTGCCAGCTCACCCAGGGGAAATCAGCCCCAGCATTTT.

The rearrangement joins TRBV15 to TRBJ1-3; possible D gene TRBD1, 5 bases. The CDR3 extends over 15 amino acids. V lost 4 bases to trimming and J lost 3 bases, with 13 bases between them. Looked up from germline, CDR1 is LNHNV and CDR2 is YYDKDF (reference sequence). The CDR3 nucleotides are TGTGCCACCAGCATTTCGGCAGGGTATGGAAACACCATATATTTT. Its protein is CATSISAGYGNTIYF. The full variable domain, in which reference TRBV15 and TRBJ1-3 provide the parts outside the CDR3, is DAMVIQNPRYQVTQFGKPVTLSCSQTLNHNVMYWYQQKSSQAPKLLFHYYDKDFNNEADTPDNFQSRRPNTSFCFLDIRSPGLGDTAMYLCATSISAGYGNTIYFGEGSWLTVV.

The V call is TRBV3-1 (or the pseudogene TRBV3-2), the J call TRBJ2-2; perhaps D is TRBD1 or TRBD2 (5 bases each). The CDR3 spans 16 residues. V was trimmed by 4 bases and J by 4 bases, leaving 16 bases between them. Per germline, CDR1 LGHDT and CDR2 YNNKEL (reference sequence). CDR3 DNA sequence: TGTGCCAGCAGCCGGGGCGGACGGACTTCCACCGGGGAGCTGTTTTTT. Its translation is CASSRGGRTSTGELFF.

The chain has TRBV19 and TRBJ2-7, with a weak D call TRBD1 (5 bases). Germline-derived CDR1 and CDR2 are LNHDA and SQIVND (reference sequence). Trimming took off 4 bases at V and 3 bases at J, with 19 bases between the two ends. This CDR3 region has 16 residues. CDR3 nucleotides: TGTGCCAGTAGTACCACCGACAGAGCGATCCTCTACGAGCAGTACTTC. Its translation is CASSTTDRAILYEQYF. The variable domain in full, with the rest retrieved from reference TRBV19 and TRBJ2-7, is DGGITQSPKYLFRKEGQNVTLSCEQNLNHDAMYWYRQDPGQGLRLIYYSQIVNDFQKGDIAEGYSVSREKKESFPLTVTSAQKNPTAFYLCASSTTDRAILYEQYFGPGTRLTVT.

V usage is TRBV6-2 or TRBV6-3 and J usage is TRBJ1-5; D perhaps matches TRBD1 (5 bases). This CDR3 region has 12 residues. Per germline, CDR1 MNHEY and CDR2 SVGEGT. V was pared by 2 bases and J by 11 bases, with 10 bases between. CDR3 loop: CASSYGGRTQHF. The DNA of the CDR3 is TGTGCCAGCAGTTACGGGGGGAGGACCCAGCATTTT.

The chain couples TRBV5-1 to TRBJ2-1; D possibly corresponds to TRBD1 (6 bases). Germline loops: CDR1 SGHRS, CDR2 YFSETQ. The CDR3 extends over 14 amino acids. Deletions cut 4 bases from V and 15 bases from J, with 23 bases between. For the CDR3, the DNA is TGCGCCAGCAGCCCGGGACCCCCGGGACAACCTCCGTTCTTC. Translation: CASSPGPPGQPPFF.

The gene calls are TRBV9 and TRBJ2-3; 8 nucleotides match TRBD2. Germline-derived CDR1 and CDR2 are SGDLS and YYNGEE. The CDR3 covers 16 residues. V trimming: 0 bases; J trimming: 0 bases; junction bases outside the gene matches: 3. CDR3 DNA: TGTGCCAGCAGCGTAGTCGGGGGGGCTAGCACAGATACGCAGTATTTT. Amino acids: CASSVVGGASTDTQYF.

Only one count was recorded for this clone. J is TRBJ1-5 and V is TRBV9, with TRBD1 matching 11 bases. V trimming: 4 bases; J trimming: 6 bases; junction bases outside the gene matches: 6. The V gene's germline CDR1 is SGDLS and CDR2 YYNGEE. The CDR3 is made up of 15 amino acids. CDR3 in amino acids: CASSRTGGAGQPQHF. In DNA form, the CDR3 reads TGTGCCAGCAGCAGGACAGGGGGCGCGGGTCAGCCCCAGCATTTT.